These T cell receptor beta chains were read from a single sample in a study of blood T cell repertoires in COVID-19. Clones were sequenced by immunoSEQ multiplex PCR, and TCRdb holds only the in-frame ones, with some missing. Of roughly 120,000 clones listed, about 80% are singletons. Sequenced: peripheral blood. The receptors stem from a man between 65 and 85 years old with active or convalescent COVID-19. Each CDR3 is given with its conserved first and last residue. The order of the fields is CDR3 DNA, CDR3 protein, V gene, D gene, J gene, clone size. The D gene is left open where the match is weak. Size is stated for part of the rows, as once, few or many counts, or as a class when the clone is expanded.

cdr3_nt: TGTGCCACCGTTCGCGGGGGTGGCTACACCTTC
cdr3_aa: CATVRGGGYTF
v_call: TRBV6-5
d_call: NA
j_call: TRBJ1-2
clone_size: NA

cdr3_nt: TGTGCCAGCAGAGCTTCCGGAGAGACCCAGTACTTC
cdr3_aa: CASRASGETQYF
v_call: TRBV27
d_call: NA
j_call: TRBJ2-5
clone_size: NA

cdr3_nt: TGCGCCAGCAGCTCTGGACTAGCCCCCTACAATGAGCAGTTCTTC
cdr3_aa: CASSSGLAPYNEQFF
v_call: TRBV5-1
d_call: TRBD2
j_call: TRBJ2-1
clone_size: NA

cdr3_nt: TGTGCCAGCCATACTAGCGGGGGCCACCAAGAGACCCAGTACTTC
cdr3_aa: CASHTSGGHQETQYF
v_call: TRBV28
d_call: TRBD2
j_call: TRBJ2-5
clone_size: NA

cdr3_nt: TGTGCCAGCAGCCGTAGCGGGGGGGGCCAAGAGACCCAGTACTTC
cdr3_aa: CASSRSGGGQETQYF
v_call: TRBV7-3
d_call: TRBD2
j_call: TRBJ2-5
clone_size: NA

cdr3_nt: TGTGCCAGCAGCTTAGATTGGCGAGCCACTAATACGCAGTATTTT
cdr3_aa: CASSLDWRATNTQYF
v_call: TRBV7-8
d_call: NA
j_call: TRBJ2-3
clone_size: NA

cdr3_nt: TGTGCCAGCAGCTTAGAGCACAGAAACTACGAGCAGTACTTC
cdr3_aa: CASSLEHRNYEQYF
v_call: TRBV7-8
d_call: NA
j_call: TRBJ2-7
clone_size: NA

cdr3_nt: TGTGCCAGCAGCTTAGGGTTCTCGGGAAGACAGTACTTC
cdr3_aa: CASSLGFSGRQYF
v_call: TRBV11-2
d_call: NA
j_call: TRBJ2-7
clone_size: NA

cdr3_nt: TGTGCCAGCAGTGAAGCTGGCGGGGTAGTTGGAAACACCATATATTTT
cdr3_aa: CASSEAGGVVGNTIYF
v_call: TRBV6-1
d_call: NA
j_call: TRBJ1-3
clone_size: NA

cdr3_nt: TGTGCCAGTAGTACCGACAGGGTTGTCAATTCACCCCTCCACTTT
cdr3_aa: CASSTDRVVNSPLHF
v_call: TRBV19
d_call: TRBD1
j_call: TRBJ1-6
clone_size: once

cdr3_nt: TGCGCCAGCAGTGAGGAGCGGAGAACTAATGAAAAACTGTTTTTT
cdr3_aa: CASSEERRTNEKLFF
v_call: TRBV10-1
d_call: NA
j_call: TRBJ1-4
clone_size: NA

cdr3_nt: TGTGCCAGCAGTGTCGGCAACAGTAGGTCTGGAAACACCATATATTTT
cdr3_aa: CASSVGNSRSGNTIYF
v_call: TRBV2
d_call: NA
j_call: TRBJ1-3
clone_size: NA

cdr3_nt: TGTGCCAGCAGCGTCGAGGGACTTCCCTACAATGAGCAGTTCTTC
cdr3_aa: CASSVEGLPYNEQFF
v_call: TRBV9
d_call: NA
j_call: TRBJ2-1
clone_size: NA

cdr3_nt: TGCGCCAGCAGACCCGGGACAAAGAACACTGAAGCTTTCTTT
cdr3_aa: CASRPGTKNTEAFF
v_call: TRBV10-2
d_call: NA
j_call: TRBJ1-1
clone_size: NA

cdr3_nt: TGTGCCAGCACCGGACTAGCGGGGGGGCCTGGTGAGCAGTTCTTC
cdr3_aa: CASTGLAGGPGEQFF
v_call: TRBV9
d_call: TRBD2
j_call: TRBJ2-1
clone_size: NA

cdr3_nt: TGTGCCAGCAGTTTCGTAGGGAGACTGGAAGAGACCCAGTACTTC
cdr3_aa: CASSFVGRLEETQYF
v_call: TRBV28
d_call: NA
j_call: TRBJ2-5
clone_size: NA

cdr3_nt: TGTGCCAGCAGCGGGAGACAGGGTCGGGCCGGTGGCTACACCTTC
cdr3_aa: CASSGRQGRAGGYTF
v_call: TRBV9
d_call: TRBD1
j_call: TRBJ1-2
clone_size: NA

cdr3_nt: TGCAGCGTTCGACCACAGGGCAACCTCTACGAGCAGTACTTC
cdr3_aa: CSVRPQGNLYEQYF
v_call: TRBV29-1
d_call: NA
j_call: TRBJ2-7
clone_size: NA

cdr3_nt: TGTGCCAGCAGCCCCACGTCCGGGACAGCAAACTACGAGCAGTACTTC
cdr3_aa: CASSPTSGTANYEQYF
v_call: TRBV11-3
d_call: TRBD1
j_call: TRBJ2-7
clone_size: NA

cdr3_nt: TGTGCCAGCAGCTTTTCCAGGGCTGGGGCCAACGTCCTGACTTTC
cdr3_aa: CASSFSRAGANVLTF
v_call: TRBV11-3
d_call: NA
j_call: TRBJ2-6
clone_size: NA

cdr3_nt: TGTGCCAGCAGCCCCTATTCGCGCAATCAGCCCCAGCATTTT
cdr3_aa: CASSPYSRNQPQHF
v_call: TRBV28
d_call: NA
j_call: TRBJ1-5
clone_size: few

cdr3_nt: TGTGCCAGCAGCTTAGGTCAGGGGAACTATGGCTACACCTTC
cdr3_aa: CASSLGQGNYGYTF
v_call: TRBV7-2
d_call: NA
j_call: TRBJ1-2
clone_size: NA

cdr3_nt: TGTGCCAGCTCAAAACCGGGACAGTTAACTCCTAACTATGGCTACACCTTC
cdr3_aa: CASSKPGQLTPNYGYTF
v_call: TRBV18
d_call: TRBD1
j_call: TRBJ1-2
clone_size: NA

cdr3_nt: TGTGCCAGCAGCTTGGGGTATCGGAGCGAAGAGACCCAGTACTTC
cdr3_aa: CASSLGYRSEETQYF
v_call: TRBV5-8
d_call: NA
j_call: TRBJ2-5
clone_size: few

cdr3_nt: TGTGCCAGCTCACCTAGCCAGAACACTGAAGCTTTCTTT
cdr3_aa: CASSPSQNTEAFF
v_call: TRBV18
d_call: NA
j_call: TRBJ1-1
clone_size: NA

cdr3_nt: TGTGCCAGCAGCCAAGGAGCCGGGACAGCTGCTACCTACGAGCAGTACTTC
cdr3_aa: CASSQGAGTAATYEQYF
v_call: TRBV3-1/TRBV3-2
d_call: TRBD1
j_call: TRBJ2-7
clone_size: NA